This T cell receptor beta chain was recorded in a study of T cell changes during pregnancy in multiple sclerosis. CDR1 and CDR2 from the germline V gene are MNHEY and SMNVEV (reference sequence). The CDR3 is made up of 14 amino acids. The germline V and J ends were trimmed by 7 bases and 0 bases, with 11 bases remaining between them. Produced via immunoSEQ multiplex PCR; TCRdb's table is partial and in-frame only. The profile shows about 38,000 clones, 90% to 95% of them singletons. The rearrangement joins TRBV27 to TRBJ2-3; tentative D call: TRBD2 (6 bases). The TCR was taken from a female donor with multiple sclerosis, enrolled in a pregnancy study. Sequencing used CD8+ T cells from peripheral blood mononuclear cells, obtained in the third trimester of pregnancy. The CDR3 here is CASTKGTSTDTQYF. The CDR3 region has the DNA TGTGCCAGCACTAAAGGGACTAGCACAGATACGCAGTATTTT.